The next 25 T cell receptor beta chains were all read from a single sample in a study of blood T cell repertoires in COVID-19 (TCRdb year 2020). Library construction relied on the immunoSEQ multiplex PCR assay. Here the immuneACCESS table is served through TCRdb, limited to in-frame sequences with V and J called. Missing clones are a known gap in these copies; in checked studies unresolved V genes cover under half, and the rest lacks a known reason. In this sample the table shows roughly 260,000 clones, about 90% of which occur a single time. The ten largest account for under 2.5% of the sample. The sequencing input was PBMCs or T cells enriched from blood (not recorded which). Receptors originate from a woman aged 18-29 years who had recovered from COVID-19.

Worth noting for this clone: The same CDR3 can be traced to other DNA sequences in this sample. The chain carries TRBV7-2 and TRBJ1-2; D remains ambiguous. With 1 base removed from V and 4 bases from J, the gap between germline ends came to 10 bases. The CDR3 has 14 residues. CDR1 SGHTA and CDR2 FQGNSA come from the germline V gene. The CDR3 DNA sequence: TGTGCCAGCAGCTTAGAGGCAGGCCCCTATGGCTACACCTTC. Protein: CASSLEAGPYGYTF.

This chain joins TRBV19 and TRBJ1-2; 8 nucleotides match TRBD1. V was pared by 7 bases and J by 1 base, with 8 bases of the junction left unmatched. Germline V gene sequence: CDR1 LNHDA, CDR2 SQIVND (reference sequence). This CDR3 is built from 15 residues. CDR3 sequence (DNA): TGTGCCAGTAAGATGGCGGACAGGGTTAACTATGGCTACACCTTC. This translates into CASKMADRVNYGYTF.

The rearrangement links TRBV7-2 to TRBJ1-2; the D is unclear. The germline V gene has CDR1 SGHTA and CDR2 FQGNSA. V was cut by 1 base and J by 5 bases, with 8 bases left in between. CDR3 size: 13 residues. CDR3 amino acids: CASSLGQSYGYTF. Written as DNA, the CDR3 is TGTGCCAGCAGCTTAGGCCAGTCTTATGGCTACACCTTC. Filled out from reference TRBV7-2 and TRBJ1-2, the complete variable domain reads GAGVSQSPSNKVTEKGKDVELRCDPISGHTALYWYRQSLGQGLEFLIYFQGNSAPDKSGLPSDRFSAERTGGSVSTLTIQRTQQEDSAVYLCASSLGQSYGYTFGSGTRLTVV.

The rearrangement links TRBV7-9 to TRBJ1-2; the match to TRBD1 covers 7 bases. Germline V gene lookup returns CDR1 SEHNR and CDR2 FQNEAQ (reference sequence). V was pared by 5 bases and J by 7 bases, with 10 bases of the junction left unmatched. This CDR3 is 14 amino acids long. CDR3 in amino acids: CASSQQGMGRGYTF. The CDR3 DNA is TGTGCCAGCAGCCAACAGGGGATGGGACGTGGCTACACCTTC.

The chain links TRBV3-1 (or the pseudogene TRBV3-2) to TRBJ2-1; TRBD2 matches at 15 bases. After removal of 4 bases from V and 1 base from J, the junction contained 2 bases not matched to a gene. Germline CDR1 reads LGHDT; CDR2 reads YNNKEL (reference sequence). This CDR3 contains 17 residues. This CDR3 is CASSRTSGGGSYNEQFF. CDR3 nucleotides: TGTGCCAGCAGCCGGACTAGCGGGGGGGGTTCCTACAATGAGCAGTTCTTC.

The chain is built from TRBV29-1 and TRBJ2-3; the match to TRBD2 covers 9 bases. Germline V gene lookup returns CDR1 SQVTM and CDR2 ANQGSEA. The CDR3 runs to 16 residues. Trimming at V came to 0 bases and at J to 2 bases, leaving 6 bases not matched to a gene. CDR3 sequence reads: CSVEETSGTSTDTQYF. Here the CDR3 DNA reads TGCAGCGTTGAAGAGACTAGCGGAACGTCCACAGATACGCAGTATTTT.

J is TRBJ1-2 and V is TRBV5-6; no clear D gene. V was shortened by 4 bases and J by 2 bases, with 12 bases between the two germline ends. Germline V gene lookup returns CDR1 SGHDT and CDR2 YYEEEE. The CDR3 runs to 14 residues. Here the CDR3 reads CASSRVTRNYGYTF. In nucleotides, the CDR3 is TGTGCCAGCAGCCGGGTAACACGGAACTATGGCTACACCTTC.

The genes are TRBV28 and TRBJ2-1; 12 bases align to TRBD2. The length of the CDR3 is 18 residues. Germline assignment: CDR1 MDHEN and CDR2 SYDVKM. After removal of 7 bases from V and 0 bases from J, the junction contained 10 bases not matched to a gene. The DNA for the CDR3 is TGTGCCAGCAAGACTAGCGGGAGATCCCGGATCTCCTACAATGAGCAGTTCTTC. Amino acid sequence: CASKTSGRSRISYNEQFF.

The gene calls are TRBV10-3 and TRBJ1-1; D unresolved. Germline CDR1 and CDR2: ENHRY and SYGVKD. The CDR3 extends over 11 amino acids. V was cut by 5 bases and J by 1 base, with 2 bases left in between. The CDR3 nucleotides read TGTGCCATCAGTCAGAACACTGAAGCTTTCTTT. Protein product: CAISQNTEAFF.

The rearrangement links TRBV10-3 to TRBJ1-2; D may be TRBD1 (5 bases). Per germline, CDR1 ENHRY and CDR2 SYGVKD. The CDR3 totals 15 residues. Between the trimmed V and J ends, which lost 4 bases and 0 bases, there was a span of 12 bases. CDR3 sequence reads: CAISGGQDSNYGYTF. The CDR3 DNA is TGTGCCATCAGTGGGGGCCAGGATTCTAACTATGGCTACACCTTC.

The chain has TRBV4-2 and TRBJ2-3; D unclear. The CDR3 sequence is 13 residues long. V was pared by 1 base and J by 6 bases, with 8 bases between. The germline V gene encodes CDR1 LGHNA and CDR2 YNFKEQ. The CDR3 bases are TGTGCCAGCAGCCAAGTGGCCGGGGATACGCAGTATTTT. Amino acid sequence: CASSQVAGDTQYF.

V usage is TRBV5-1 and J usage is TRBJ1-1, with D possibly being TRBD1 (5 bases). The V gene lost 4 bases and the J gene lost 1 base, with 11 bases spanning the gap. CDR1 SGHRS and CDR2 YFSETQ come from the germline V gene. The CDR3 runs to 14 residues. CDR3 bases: TGCGCCAGCAGCCTATCAACAGGGAACACTGAAGCTTTCTTT. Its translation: CASSLSTGNTEAFF. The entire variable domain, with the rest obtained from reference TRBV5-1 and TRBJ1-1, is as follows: KAGVTQTPRYLIKTRGQQVTLSCSPISGHRSVSWYQQTPGQGLQFLFEYFSETQRNKGNFPGRFSGRQFSNSRSEMNVSTLELGDSALYLCASSLSTGNTEAFFGQGTRLTVV.

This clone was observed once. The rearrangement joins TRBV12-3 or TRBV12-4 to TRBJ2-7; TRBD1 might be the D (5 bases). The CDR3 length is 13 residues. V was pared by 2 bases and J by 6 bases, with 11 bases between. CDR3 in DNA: TGTGCCAGCAGTTTACGACAGTTCTCCGAGCAGTACTTC. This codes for CASSLRQFSEQYF.

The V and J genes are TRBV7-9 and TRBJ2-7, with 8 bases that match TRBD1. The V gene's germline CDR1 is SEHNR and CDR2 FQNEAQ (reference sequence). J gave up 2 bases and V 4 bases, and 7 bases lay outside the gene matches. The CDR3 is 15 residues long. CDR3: CASSSDRAKPYEQYF. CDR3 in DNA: TGTGCCAGCAGCTCGGACAGGGCGAAGCCCTACGAGCAGTACTTC. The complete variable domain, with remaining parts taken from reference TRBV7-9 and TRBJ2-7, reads DTGVSQNPRHKITKRGQNVTFRCDPISEHNRLYWYRQTLGQGPEFLTYFQNEAQLEKSRLLSDRFSAERPKGSFSTLEIQRTEQGDSAMYLCASSSDRAKPYEQYFGPGTRLTVT.

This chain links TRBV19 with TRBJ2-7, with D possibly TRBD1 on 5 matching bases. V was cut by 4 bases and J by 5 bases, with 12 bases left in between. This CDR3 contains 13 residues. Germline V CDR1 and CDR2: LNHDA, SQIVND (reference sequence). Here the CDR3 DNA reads TGTGCCAGTAGTAATCAGGGAAGCAACGAGCAGTACTTC. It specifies CASSNQGSNEQYF.

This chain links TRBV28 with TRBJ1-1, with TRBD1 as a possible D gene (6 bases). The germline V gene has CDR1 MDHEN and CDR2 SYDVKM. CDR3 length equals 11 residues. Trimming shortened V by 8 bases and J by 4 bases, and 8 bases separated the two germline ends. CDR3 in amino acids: CASSGATEAFF. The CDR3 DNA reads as TGTGCCAGCTCAGGGGCCACTGAAGCTTTCTTT.

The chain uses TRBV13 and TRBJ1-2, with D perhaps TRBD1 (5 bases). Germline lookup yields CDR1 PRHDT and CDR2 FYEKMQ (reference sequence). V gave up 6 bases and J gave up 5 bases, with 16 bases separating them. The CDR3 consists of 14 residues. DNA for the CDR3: TGTGCCAGCAGGCGGGGACGGATCCATTATGGCTACACCTTC. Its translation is CASRRGRIHYGYTF.

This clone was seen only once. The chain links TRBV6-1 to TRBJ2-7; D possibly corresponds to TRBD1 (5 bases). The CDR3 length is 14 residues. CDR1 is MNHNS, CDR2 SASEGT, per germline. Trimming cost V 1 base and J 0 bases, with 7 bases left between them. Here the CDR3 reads CASSEVDSSYEQYF. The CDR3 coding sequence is TGTGCCAGCAGTGAAGTAGACAGCTCCTACGAGCAGTACTTC.

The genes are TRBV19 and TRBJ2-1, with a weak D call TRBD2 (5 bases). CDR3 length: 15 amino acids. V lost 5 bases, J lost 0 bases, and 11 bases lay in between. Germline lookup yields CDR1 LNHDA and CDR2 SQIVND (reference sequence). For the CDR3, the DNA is TGTGCCAGTAGTTTATCGGGGAGCTCCTACAATGAGCAGTTCTTC. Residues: CASSLSGSSYNEQFF.

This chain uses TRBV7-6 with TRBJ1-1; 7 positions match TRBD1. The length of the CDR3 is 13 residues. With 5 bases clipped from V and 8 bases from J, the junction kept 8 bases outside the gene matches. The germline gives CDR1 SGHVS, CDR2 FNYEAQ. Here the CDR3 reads CASSVTGVGEAFF. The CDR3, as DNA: TGTGCCAGCAGCGTTACAGGGGTCGGCGAAGCTTTCTTT.

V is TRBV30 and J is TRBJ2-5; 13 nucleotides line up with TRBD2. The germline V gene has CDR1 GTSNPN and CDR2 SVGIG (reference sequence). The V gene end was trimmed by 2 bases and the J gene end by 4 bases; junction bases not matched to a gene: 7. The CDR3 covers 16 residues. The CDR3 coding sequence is TGTGCCTGGAGTTTCCGACTAGCGGGAGGTTCAGAGACCCAGTACTTC. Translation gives CAWSFRLAGGSETQYF.

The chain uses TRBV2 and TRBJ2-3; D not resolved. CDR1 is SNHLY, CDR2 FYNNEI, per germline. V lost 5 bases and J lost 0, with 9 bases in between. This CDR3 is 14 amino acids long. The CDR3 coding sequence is TGTGCCAGCAGTCTAGTCCGTAGCACAGATACGCAGTATTTT. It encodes CASSLVRSTDTQYF.

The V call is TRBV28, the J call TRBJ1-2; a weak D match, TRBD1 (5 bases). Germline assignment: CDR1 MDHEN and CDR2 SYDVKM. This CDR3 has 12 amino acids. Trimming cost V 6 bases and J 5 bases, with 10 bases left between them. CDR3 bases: TGTGCCAGCAGCCCTAAGGGGTATGGCTACACCTTC. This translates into CASSPKGYGYTF.

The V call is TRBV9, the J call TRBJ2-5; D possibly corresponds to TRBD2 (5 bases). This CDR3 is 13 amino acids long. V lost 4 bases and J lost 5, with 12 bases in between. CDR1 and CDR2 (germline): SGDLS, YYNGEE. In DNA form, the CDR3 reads TGTGCCAGCAGCCTCGAGGGAACCGAGACCCAGTACTTC. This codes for CASSLEGTETQYF.

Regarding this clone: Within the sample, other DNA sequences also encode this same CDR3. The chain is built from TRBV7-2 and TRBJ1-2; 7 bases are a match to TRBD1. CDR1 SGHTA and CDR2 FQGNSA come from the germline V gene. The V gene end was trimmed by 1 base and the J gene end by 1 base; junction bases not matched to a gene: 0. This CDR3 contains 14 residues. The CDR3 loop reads CASSLGQGNYGYTF. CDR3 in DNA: TGTGCCAGCAGCTTAGGACAGGGTAACTATGGCTACACCTTC.